This T cell receptor beta chain emerged from a study of blood T cell repertoires in COVID-19. Background on the study: Samples representing acute and convalescent COVID-19 were sourced from the United States, Italy and Spain.

Libraries were prepared by immunoSEQ multiplex PCR; TCRdb keeps only in-frame clonotypes and omits some of them. The sample carries 150,000 or so clones, over 75% recorded once. Cohorts were determined from participant-reported clinical history. The CDR3 length is 13 residues. Losses at the gene ends were 1 base for V and 10 bases for J; bases not matched to a gene: 4. The chain joins TRBV12-3 or TRBV12-4 to TRBJ2-1; 7 bases agree with TRBD1. This TCR came from a woman aged 45 to 65 who had recovered from COVID-19. The sample was PBMCs or T cells enriched from blood (not recorded which). The CDR3 nucleotides are TGTGCCAGCAGTTTAGAAGGGGGCTACGAGCAGTTCTTC. Translating gives CASSLEGGYEQFF.